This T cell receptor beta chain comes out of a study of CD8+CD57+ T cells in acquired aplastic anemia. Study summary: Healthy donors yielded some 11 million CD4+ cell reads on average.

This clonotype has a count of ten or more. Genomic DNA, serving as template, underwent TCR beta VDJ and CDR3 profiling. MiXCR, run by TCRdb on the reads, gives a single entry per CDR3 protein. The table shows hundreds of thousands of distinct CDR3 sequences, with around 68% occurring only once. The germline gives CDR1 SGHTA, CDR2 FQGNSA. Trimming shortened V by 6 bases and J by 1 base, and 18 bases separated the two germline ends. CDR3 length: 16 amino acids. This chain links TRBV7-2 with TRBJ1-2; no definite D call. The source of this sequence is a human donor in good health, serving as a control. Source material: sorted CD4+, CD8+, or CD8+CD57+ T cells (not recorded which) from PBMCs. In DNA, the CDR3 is TGTGCCAGCAGTCAAGAGGGTGGACCGAGTAACTATGGCTACACCTTC. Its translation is CASSQEGGPSNYGYTF. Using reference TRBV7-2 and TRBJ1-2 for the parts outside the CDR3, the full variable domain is GAGVSQSPSNKVTEKGKDVELRCDPISGHTALYWYRQSLGQGLEFLIYFQGNSAPDKSGLPSDRFSAERTGGSVSTLTIQRTQQEDSAVYLCASSQEGGPSNYGYTFGSGTRLTVV.